The sequence of this T cell receptor (beta chain) was determined in a study of metastatic and nonmetastatic thyroid tumors. V was cut by 4 bases and J by 0 bases, with 12 bases left in between. This CDR3 has 16 amino acids. In germline, CDR1 is SGHTA, CDR2 FQGTGA. Original handling: A papillary thyroid cancer distant-metastasis classifier was built from CDR3 differences across clinicopathological groups. Using MiXCR, TCRdb re-called clones from the PCR reads. These V and J calls derive from TCRdb rather than the authors' analysis. The repertoire includes about 11,000 clones, around 30% of them detected once, and about a sixth sits in the top ten. Each patient went into thyroid surgery without having received any treatment.

The chain is built from TRBV7-3 and TRBJ2-2; D is uncertain. This TCR came from a female donor with papillary thyroid cancer or a benign thyroid nodule (not recorded which). Some clones in this sample may be carry-over from other donors' samples. Sequencing was done on a sample of tumor tissue. CDR3 DNA: TGTGCCAGCAGCTCCAGGACCGACGCGAACACCGGGGAGCTGTTTTTT. Amino acid sequence: CASSSRTDANTGELFF.